Included here is one TCR beta chain sequence, with context. What it binds is not known. Here immunoSEQ multiplex PCR was the method, and the copy in TCRdb shows in-frame clones only, minus some. The sample contains about 18,000 clones, around three quarters of which appear only once. V shed 0 bases, J shed 5 bases, and the junction held 6 bases outside the gene matches. Per germline, CDR1 SGHRS and CDR2 YFSETQ. The CDR3 sequence is 16 residues long. The record originates from a study of OX40 agonist ivuxolimab in advanced cancers. Study-level information: Three partial responders included one hepatocellular carcinoma patient and two cutaneous melanoma patients.

General study findings and limits: There were, on average, more expanded clones in CD8+ T cells than in CD4+. Determination of antigen specificity was not performed for the expanded peripheral T cells.

The sample in question was CD4+ or CD8+ T cells sorted from blood, obtained in a trial of the OX40 agonist ivuxolimab. The rearrangement joins TRBV5-1 to TRBJ2-2; TRBD2 matches at 8 bases. The origin of this receptor is an adult with an advanced solid tumor such as melanoma, head and neck, liver or kidney cancer. CDR3 DNA sequence: TGCGCCAGCAGCTTGGGCGGGGGGCAACGGACCGGGGAGCTGTTTTTT. Its translation is CASSLGGGQRTGELFF.